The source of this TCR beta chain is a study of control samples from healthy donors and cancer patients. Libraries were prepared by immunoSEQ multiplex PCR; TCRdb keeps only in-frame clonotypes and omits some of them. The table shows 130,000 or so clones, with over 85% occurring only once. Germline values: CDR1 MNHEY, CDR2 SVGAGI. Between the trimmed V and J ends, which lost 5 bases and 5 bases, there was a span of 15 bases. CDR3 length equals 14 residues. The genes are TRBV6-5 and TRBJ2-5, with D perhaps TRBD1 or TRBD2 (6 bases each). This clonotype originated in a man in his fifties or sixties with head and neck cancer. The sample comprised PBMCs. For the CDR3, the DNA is TGTGCCAGCAGTCACAGAGGGGGGCCCGAGACCCAGTACTTC. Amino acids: CASSHRGGPETQYF.